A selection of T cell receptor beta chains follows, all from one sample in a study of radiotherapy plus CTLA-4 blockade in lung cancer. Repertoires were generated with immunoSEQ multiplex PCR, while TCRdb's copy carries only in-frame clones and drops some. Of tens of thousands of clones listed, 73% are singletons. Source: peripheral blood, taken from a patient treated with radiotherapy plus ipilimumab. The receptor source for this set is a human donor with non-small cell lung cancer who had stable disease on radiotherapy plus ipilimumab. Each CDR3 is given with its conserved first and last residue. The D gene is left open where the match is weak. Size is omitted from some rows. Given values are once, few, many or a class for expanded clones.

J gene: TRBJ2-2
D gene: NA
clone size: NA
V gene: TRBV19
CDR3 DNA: TGTGCCAGTAGTATCGGCAGGAACACCGGGGAGCTGTTTTTT
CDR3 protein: CASSIGRNTGELFF

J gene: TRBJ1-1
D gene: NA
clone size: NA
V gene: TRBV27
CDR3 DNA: TGTGCCAGCAGTTTATATTCGGGGCAGGGCTCTGAAGCTTTCTTT
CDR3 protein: CASSLYSGQGSEAFF

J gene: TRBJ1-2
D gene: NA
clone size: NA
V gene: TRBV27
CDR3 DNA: TGTGCCAGCAGTTTATTGGCCAGTGGGTATGGCTACACCTTC
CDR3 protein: CASSLLASGYGYTF

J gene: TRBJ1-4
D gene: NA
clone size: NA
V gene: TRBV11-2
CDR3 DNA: TGTGCCAGCAGCCCCGGTGGGGGCAAGGGGGCAACTAATGAAAAACTGTTTTTT
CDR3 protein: CASSPGGGKGATNEKLFF

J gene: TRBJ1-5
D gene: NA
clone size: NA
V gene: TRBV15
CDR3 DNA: TGTGCCACCAGCAGTCAGAGGAGCAATCAGCCCCAGCATTTT
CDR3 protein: CATSSQRSNQPQHF

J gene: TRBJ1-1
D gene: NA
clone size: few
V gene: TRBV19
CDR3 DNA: TGTGCCAGTAGCTTTAAGGGAAAAGGCACTGAAGCTTTCTTT
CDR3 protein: CASSFKGKGTEAFF

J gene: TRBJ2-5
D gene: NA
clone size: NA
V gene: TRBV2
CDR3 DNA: TGTGCCAGCACTTACCTGGGGGGCTCGAAAGAGACCCAGTACTTC
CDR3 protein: CASTYLGGSKETQYF

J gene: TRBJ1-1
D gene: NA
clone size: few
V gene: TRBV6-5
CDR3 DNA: TGTGCCAGCAGTCGCTTCGACCGGAACACTGAAGCTTTCTTT
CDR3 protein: CASSRFDRNTEAFF

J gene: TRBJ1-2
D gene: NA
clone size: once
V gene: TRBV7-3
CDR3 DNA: TGTGCCAGCAGCTCCCCTGGGACAAACTATGGCTACACCTTC
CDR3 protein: CASSSPGTNYGYTF

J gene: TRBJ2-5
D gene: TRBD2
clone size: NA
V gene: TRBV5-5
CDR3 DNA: TGTGCCAGCAGCGCGGGTGGAGCGGGAGTTGGGGAGACCCAGTACTTC
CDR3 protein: CASSAGGAGVGETQYF

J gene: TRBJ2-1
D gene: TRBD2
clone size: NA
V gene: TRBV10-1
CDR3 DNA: TGCGCCAGCAGTGCGTCCGGGACTAGCGGGACCAATGAGCAGTTCTTC
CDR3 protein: CASSASGTSGTNEQFF

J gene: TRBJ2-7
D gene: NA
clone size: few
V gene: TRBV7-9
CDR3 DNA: TGTGCCAGCAGCCAGAGCGGTACCTACGAGCAGTACTTC
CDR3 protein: CASSQSGTYEQYF

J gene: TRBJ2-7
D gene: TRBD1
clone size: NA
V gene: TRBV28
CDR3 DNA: TGTGCCAGCAGTTCCCCCAGGACAGGGGTCGGCTACGAGCAGTACTTC
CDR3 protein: CASSSPRTGVGYEQYF

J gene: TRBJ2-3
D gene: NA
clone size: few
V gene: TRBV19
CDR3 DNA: TGTGCCAGTAGTTTTACGGGGGACTTACGCACAGATACGCAGTATTTT
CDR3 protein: CASSFTGDLRTDTQYF

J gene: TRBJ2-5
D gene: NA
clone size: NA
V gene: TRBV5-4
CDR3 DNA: TGTGCCAGCAGCGCCGCGCAGGGCGGGCCGCAAGAGACCCAGTACTTC
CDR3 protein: CASSAAQGGPQETQYF

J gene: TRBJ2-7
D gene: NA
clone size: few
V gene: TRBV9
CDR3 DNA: TGTGCCAGCAGCGTAGAAACAGGGAGCTACGAGCAGTACTTC
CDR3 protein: CASSVETGSYEQYF

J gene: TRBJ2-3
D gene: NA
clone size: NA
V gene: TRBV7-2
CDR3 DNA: TGTGCCAGCAGCCGCCCCGTTGGGAGCGCCAGCACAGATACGCAGTATTTT
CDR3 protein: CASSRPVGSASTDTQYF

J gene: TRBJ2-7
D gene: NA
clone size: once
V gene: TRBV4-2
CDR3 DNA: TGTGCCAGCAGCCAAGGGTCCAGCGGATCCTACGAGCAGTACTTC
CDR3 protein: CASSQGSSGSYEQYF

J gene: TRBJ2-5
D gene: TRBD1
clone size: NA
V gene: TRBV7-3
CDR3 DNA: TGTGCCAGCAGCTCGAGGACAGGGGGTGGTCAAGAGACCCAGTACTTC
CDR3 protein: CASSSRTGGGQETQYF

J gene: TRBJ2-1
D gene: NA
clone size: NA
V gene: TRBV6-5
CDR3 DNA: TGTGCCAGCAGTTACTCGTTGTGGAACCATGAGCAGTTCTTC
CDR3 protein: CASSYSLWNHEQFF

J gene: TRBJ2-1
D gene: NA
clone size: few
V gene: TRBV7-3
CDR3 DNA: TGTGCCAGCAGCTTAAATGTAGGGGTCTACAATGAGCAGTTCTTC
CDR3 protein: CASSLNVGVYNEQFF

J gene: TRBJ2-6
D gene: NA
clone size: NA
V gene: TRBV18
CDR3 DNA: TGTGCCAGCTTCTTTAAAGGGTTCTCTGGGGCCAACGTCCTGACTTTC
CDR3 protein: CASFFKGFSGANVLTF

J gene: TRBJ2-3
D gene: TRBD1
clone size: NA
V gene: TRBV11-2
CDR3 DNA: TGTGCCAGCAAAACTCCCGGGACAGGGGCCTCTTTTGGCACAGATACGCAGTATTTT
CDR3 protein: CASKTPGTGASFGTDTQYF

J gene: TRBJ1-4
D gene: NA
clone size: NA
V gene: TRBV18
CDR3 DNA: TGTGCCAGCTCACGTCGGGGGACTGCAACTAATGAAAAACTGTTTTTT
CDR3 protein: CASSRRGTATNEKLFF

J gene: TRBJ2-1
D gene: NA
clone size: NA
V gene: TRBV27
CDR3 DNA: TGTGCCAGCAGTTTGGCGGGCGATGAGCAGTTCTTC
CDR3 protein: CASSLAGDEQFF

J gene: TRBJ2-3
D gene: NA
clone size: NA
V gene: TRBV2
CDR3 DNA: TGTGCCAGCAGGGGCCAGTCAGATACGCAGTATTTT
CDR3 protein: CASRGQSDTQYF

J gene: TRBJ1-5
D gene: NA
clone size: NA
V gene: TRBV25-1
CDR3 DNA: TGTGCCAGCAGTCTGGGGGGGCAGCCCCAGCATTTT
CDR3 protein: CASSLGGQPQHF

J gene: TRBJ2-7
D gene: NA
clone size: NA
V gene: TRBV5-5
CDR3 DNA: TGTGCCAGCAGCTCGCTGGGGTCCTACGAGCAGTACTTC
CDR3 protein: CASSSLGSYEQYF

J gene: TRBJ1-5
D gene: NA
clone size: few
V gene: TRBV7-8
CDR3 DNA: TGTGCCAGCAGCTTTCGACGGTCGCGCGGTAATCAGCCCCAGCATTTT
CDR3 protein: CASSFRRSRGNQPQHF

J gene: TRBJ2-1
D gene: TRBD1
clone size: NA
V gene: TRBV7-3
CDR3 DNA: TGTGCCAGCAGCGCGACAGGGGGCTTTAATGAGCAGTTCTTC
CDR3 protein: CASSATGGFNEQFF

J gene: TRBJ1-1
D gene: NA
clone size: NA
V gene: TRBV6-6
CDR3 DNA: TGTGCCAGCAGTTACGGTCAGCGGCCGGGCACTGAAGCTTTCTTT
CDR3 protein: CASSYGQRPGTEAFF

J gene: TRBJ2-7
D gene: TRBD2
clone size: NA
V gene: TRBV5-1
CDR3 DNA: TGCGCCAGCAGCTTGGACGGGCTAGCGGGCCCGCCCTACGAGCAGTACTTC
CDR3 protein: CASSLDGLAGPPYEQYF

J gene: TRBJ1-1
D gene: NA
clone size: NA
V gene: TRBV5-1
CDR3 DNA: TGCGCCAGCAGCCCCCGGGACAACATGAACACTGAAGCTTTCTTT
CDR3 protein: CASSPRDNMNTEAFF

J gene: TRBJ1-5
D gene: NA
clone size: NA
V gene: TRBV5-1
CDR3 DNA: TGCGCCAGCAGCTTGTCCCAGGGCCCCAATCAGCCCCAGCATTTT
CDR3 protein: CASSLSQGPNQPQHF

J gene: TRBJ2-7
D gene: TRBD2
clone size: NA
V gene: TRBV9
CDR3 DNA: TGTGCCAGCAGCGTAGGCCACGGGAGGGGCTACGAGCAGTACTTC
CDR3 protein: CASSVGHGRGYEQYF

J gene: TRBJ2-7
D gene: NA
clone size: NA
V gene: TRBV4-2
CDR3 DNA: TGTGCCAGCAGCCAAACGGGGGCGGGAGATTCCTACGAGCAGTACTTC
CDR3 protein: CASSQTGAGDSYEQYF

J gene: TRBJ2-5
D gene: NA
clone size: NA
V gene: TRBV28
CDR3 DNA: TGTGCCAGCAGTATCACGGGGCTAGAGCAGTACTTC
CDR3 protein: CASSITGLEQYF

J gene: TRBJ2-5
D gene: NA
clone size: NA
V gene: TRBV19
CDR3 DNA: TGTGCCAGTAGTACTCGACAGGCGCAACCAGTAGAGACCCAGTACTTC
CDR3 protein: CASSTRQAQPVETQYF

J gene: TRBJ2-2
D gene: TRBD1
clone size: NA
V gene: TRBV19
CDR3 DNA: TGTGCCAGTAGCAGAGACAGGGCGTCGGGCGGGGAGCTGTTTTTT
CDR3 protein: CASSRDRASGGELFF

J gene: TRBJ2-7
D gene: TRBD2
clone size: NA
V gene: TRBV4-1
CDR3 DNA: TGCGCCAGCAGCCAATGGGGGCAGCGGGAGTACTACGAGCAGTACTTC
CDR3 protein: CASSQWGQREYYEQYF

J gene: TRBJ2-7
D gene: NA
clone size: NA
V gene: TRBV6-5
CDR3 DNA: TGTGCCAGCAGTGGGAGGGGGCAGGGCTACGAGCAGTACTTC
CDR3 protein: CASSGRGQGYEQYF

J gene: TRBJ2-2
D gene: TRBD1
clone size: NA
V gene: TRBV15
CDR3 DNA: TGTGCCACCAGCAGGACAGGGCGGGCCGGGGAGCTGTTTTTT
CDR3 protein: CATSRTGRAGELFF

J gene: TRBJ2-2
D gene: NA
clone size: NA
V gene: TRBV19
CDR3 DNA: TGTGCCAGTAGATTCAGGGACAATCCCGGGGAGCTGTTTTTT
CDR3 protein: CASRFRDNPGELFF

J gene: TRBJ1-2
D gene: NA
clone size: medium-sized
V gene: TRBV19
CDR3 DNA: TGTGCCACCCGCAGAGTAGCTAACTATGGCTACACCTTC
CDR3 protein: CATRRVANYGYTF

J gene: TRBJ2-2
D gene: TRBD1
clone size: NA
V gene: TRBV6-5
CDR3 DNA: TGTGCCAGCAGTAAGGGACAGGTCACCGGGGAGCTGTTTTTT
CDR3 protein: CASSKGQVTGELFF

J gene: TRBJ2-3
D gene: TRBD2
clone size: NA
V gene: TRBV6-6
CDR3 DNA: TGTGCCAGCAGTAGAGGACTAGCGGGGGATACGCAGTATTTT
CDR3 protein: CASSRGLAGDTQYF